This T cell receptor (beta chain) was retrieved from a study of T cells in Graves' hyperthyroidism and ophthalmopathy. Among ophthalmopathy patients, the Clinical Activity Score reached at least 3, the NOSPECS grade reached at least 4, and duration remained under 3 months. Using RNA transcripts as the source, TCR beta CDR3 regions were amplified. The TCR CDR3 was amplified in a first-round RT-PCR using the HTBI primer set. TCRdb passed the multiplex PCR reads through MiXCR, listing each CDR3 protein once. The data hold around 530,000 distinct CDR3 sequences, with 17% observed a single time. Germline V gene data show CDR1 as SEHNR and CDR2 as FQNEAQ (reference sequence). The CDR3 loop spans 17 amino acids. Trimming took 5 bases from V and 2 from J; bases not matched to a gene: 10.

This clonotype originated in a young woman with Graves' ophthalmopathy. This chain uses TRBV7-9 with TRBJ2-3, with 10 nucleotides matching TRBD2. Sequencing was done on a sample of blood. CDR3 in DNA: TGTGCCAGCAGCCCCCCGGGACTAGCGACCCTCACAGATACGCAGTATTTT. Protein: CASSPPGLATLTDTQYF.